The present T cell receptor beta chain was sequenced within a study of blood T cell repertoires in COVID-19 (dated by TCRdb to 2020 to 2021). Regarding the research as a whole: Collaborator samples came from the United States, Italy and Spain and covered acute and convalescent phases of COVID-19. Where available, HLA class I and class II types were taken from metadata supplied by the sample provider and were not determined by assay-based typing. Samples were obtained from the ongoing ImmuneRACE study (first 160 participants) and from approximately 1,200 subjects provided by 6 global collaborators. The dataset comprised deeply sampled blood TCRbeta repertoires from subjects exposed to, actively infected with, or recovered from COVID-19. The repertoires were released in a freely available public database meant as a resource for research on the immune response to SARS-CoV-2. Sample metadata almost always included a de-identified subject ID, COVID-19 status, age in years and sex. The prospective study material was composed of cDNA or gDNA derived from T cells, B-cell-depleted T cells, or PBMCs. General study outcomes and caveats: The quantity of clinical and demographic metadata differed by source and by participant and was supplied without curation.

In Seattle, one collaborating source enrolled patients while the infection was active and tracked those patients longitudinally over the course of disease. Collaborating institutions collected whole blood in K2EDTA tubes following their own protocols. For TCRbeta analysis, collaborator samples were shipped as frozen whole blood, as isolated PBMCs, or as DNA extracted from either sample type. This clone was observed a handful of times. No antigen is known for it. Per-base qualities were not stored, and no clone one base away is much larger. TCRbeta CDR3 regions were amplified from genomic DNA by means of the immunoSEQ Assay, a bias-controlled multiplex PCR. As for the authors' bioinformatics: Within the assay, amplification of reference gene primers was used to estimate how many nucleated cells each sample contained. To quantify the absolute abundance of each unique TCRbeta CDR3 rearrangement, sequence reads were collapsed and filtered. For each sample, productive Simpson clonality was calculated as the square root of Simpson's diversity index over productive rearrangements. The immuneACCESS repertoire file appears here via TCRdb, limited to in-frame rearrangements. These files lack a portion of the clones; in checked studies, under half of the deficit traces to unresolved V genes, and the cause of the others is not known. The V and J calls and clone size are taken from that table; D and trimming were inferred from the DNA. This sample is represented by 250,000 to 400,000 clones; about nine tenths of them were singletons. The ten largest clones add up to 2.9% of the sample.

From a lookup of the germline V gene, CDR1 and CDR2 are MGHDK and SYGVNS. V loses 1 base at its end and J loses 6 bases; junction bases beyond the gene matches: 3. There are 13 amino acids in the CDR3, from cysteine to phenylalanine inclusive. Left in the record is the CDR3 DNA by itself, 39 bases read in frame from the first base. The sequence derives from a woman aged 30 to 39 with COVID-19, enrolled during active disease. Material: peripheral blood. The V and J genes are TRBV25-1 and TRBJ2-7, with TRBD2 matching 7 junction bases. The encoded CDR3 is CASSELASGEQYF. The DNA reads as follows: TGTGCCAGCAGTGAATTGGCTAGCGGCGAGCAGTACTTC.